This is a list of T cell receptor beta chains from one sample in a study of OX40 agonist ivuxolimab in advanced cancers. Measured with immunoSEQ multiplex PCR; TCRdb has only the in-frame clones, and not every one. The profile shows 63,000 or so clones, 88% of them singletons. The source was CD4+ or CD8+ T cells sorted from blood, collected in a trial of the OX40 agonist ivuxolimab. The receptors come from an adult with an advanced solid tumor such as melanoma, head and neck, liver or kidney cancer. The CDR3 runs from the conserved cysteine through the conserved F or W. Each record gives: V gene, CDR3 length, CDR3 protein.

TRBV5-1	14	CASSPDSMNTEAFF
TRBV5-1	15	CASSPGLEGTDTQYF
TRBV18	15	CASSPEGGPENEQYF
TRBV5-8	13	CASSLKDKPTQYF
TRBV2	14	CASSGDRDTYEQYF
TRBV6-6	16	CASSRSGRADTGELFF
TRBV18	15	CASSPLAGGELEQFF
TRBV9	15	CASSVEGAHWETQYF
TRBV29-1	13	CSVTGGRSYEQYF
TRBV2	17	CASRPLTLAGTQETQYF
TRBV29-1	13	CSVEGTGRGKLFF
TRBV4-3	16	CASSQGSMVPNEKLFF
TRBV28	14	CASSIPGQSYEQYF
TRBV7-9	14	CASSLARGFTGAFF
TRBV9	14	CASSVGQFNEKLFF
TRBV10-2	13	CASSESIGVEQFF
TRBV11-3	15	CASSLAGGGTDTQYF
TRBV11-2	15	CASSLTGYSNQPQHF
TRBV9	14	CASEGLSNTGELFF
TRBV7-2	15	CASSLVGRGPYEQYF
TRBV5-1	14	CASSLVASLDEQFF
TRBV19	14	CASSIAGGSYEQYF
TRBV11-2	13	CASSRTPNTEAFF
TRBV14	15	CASSPVGGASDTQYF
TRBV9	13	CASSLAGGYEQYF
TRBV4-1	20	CASSQDTVVAGGGTIDTQYF
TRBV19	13	CASSPTRENEQFF
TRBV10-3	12	CATDDGEEKLFF
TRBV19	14	CASRESHSGNTIYF
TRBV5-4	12	CASSLVGGGYTF
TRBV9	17	CASSSRGGGQGQYGYTF
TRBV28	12	CASSSPMDTQYF
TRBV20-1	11	CSARASYEQYF
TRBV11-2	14	CASSLDREGNEQFF
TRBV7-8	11	CASSERYEQYF
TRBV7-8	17	CASSLSASGPVYNEQFF
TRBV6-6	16	CASSYSPWAGQETQYF
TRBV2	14	CASSRQGASTEAFF
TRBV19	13	CASSPEGDYGYTF
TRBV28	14	CASSSNGGGESQHF
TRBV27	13	CASSRRGDYGYTF
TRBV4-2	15	CASRPGGAVNEKLFF
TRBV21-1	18	CASRSLVRGGANTGELFF
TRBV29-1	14	CSVLGRGANYGYTF
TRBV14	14	CASSQFDGSYEQYF
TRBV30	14	CACPRAAHNEKLFF
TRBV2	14	CASTDSGGTDTQYF